A single sample gave rise to the 14 T cell receptor beta chains below, sequenced in a study of T-cell reconstitution after alpha-beta-depleted transplantation in children. As it was prepared, the TCRbeta library received unique molecular identifiers. TCRdb reprocessed the PCR reads with MiXCR, giving one entry per CDR3 protein. The sample has hundreds of thousands of distinct CDR3 sequences, 9.5% to 13% seen once. Here the sequenced sample was peripheral blood, taken 180 days after TCRalphabeta/CD19-depleted stem cell transplant. The receptor source for this set is a male patient between 2 and 15 years old who had a stem cell transplant for chronic granulomatous disease, so the T cells may come from the graft donor.

The sample holds many counts of this clonotype. This rearrangement joins TRBV12-3 or TRBV12-4 to TRBJ2-5; no definite D call. The V and J ends lost 3 bases and 2 bases respectively, with 13 bases between them. This CDR3 is 15 amino acids long. The CDR3 sequence: CASSLPPGQQETQYF. The DNA of the CDR3 is TGTGCCAGCAGTTTGCCCCCGGGCCAACAAGAGACCCAGTACTTC.

This chain uses TRBV7-9 with TRBJ1-2; TRBD1 matches at 10 bases. This CDR3 is 16 amino acids long. Germline V gene sequence: CDR1 SEHNR, CDR2 FQNEAQ (reference sequence). V lost 5 bases and J lost 1; bases outside the gene matches: 7. In DNA form, the CDR3 reads TGTGCCAGCAGCCAGCGGGGACAGGGGTATAACTATGGCTACACCTTC. Its protein product is CASSQRGQGYNYGYTF.

This clonotype was seen repeatedly, ten times or more. The genes are TRBV20-1 and TRBJ2-3; 7 nucleotides match TRBD2. CDR3 length: 14 residues. Germline CDR1 reads DFQATT; CDR2 reads SNEGSKA (reference sequence). Trimming removed 3 bases from V and 4 bases from J; junction bases left unmatched: 7. This CDR3 is CSASERGKADTQYF. CDR3 bases: TGCAGTGCTAGTGAGCGGGGTAAGGCAGATACGCAGTATTTT.

This clonotype was seen repeatedly, ten times or more. This chain joins TRBV28 and TRBJ2-7; D ambiguous. V was clipped by 3 bases and J by 3 bases, with 12 bases between them. Germline loops: CDR1 MDHEN, CDR2 SYDVKM. The CDR3 is made up of 14 amino acids. The CDR3 bases are TGTGCCAGCAGTTTCGGTAGGACCGGCTACGAGCAGTACTTC. Translated: CASSFGRTGYEQYF.

This clonotype was observed many times. V gene TRBV20-1 combines with J gene TRBJ2-2; D is unclear. V was shortened by 3 bases and J by 4 bases, with 9 bases between the two germline ends. This CDR3 has 13 amino acids. The germline V gene has CDR1 DFQATT and CDR2 SNEGSKA (reference sequence). CDR3 DNA sequence: TGCAGTGCTAGGGCCTGGGGCACCGGGGAGCTGTTTTTT. It is translated as CSARAWGTGELFF.

The sample holds many counts of this clonotype. The chain has TRBV5-1 and TRBJ2-3; TRBD1 is a possible D gene (6 bases). CDR1 is SGHRS and CDR2 is YFSETQ in the germline V gene. Trimming stripped 2 bases from V and 4 bases from J, with 14 bases between. The CDR3 contains 15 residues. The DNA for the CDR3 is TGCGCCAGCAGCTTCTCTGGCAAGGGGGCAGATACGCAGTATTTT. Translation: CASSFSGKGADTQYF.

The chain uses TRBV12-3 or TRBV12-4 and TRBJ1-2, with TRBD1 matching over 7 bases. The CDR3 is 14 residues long. J lost 6 bases, V lost 5 bases, and 9 bases had no gene match. The CDR3, as DNA: TGTGCCAGCAGTCTTGCCGGGACAGAGGATGGCTACACCTTC. Protein product: CASSLAGTEDGYTF.

In this sample, this clonotype turned up many times. The chain is built from TRBV20-1 and TRBJ2-3; 9 nucleotides align to TRBD2. CDR1 and CDR2 from the germline V gene are DFQATT and SNEGSKA (reference sequence). The CDR3 contains 15 residues. The junction had 10 bases not matched to a gene; V was cut back by 5 bases and J by 4 bases. The CDR3 loop reads CSALAAGGSADTQYF. The CDR3 nucleotides read TGCAGTGCTCTCGCGGCGGGAGGGAGTGCAGATACGCAGTATTTT.

The J gene is TRBJ2-7, the V gene TRBV6-2 or TRBV6-3; D gene unclear. Germline CDR1 reads MNHEY; CDR2 reads SVGEGT. V was clipped by 6 bases and J by 5 bases, with 8 bases between them. This CDR3 region has 11 residues. The chain's CDR3 is CASRTQDEQYF. The CDR3 region has the DNA TGTGCCAGCAGGACACAAGACGAGCAGTACTTC.

This clonotype occurred many times. CDR3 DNA sequence: TGTGCCAGCAGTAATTCAGTCACAGGTCCTTGGAACACCGGGGAGCTGTTTTTT. Protein product: CASSNSVTGPWNTGELFF. The chain joins TRBV11-1 to TRBJ2-2, with D tentatively TRBD1 (5 bases). The CDR3 runs 18 residues. Germline V gene data show CDR1 as SGHAT and CDR2 as FQDESV (reference sequence). V was pared by 6 bases and J by 1 base, with 21 bases between. Variable domain in full (rest from reference TRBV11-1 and TRBJ2-2): EAEVAQSPRYKITEKSQAVAFWCDPISGHATLYWYRQILGQGPELLVQFQDESVVDDSQLPKDRFSAERLKGVDSTLKIQPAELGDSAMYLCASSNSVTGPWNTGELFFGEGSRLTVL.

The V gene is TRBV28, the J gene TRBJ2-5; TRBD2 might be the D (5 bases). Germline V lookup: CDR1 MDHEN, CDR2 SYDVKM. CDR3 length: 15 amino acids. V dropped 3 bases and J dropped 5 bases, with 16 bases sitting between them. This chain's CDR3 is CASSFPLAIAETQYF. The CDR3 nucleotides read TGTGCCAGCAGTTTTCCCCTAGCCATCGCGGAGACCCAGTACTTC.

This clonotype was detected many times. One end of the junction varies from germline; a read error may be responsible. This chain links TRBV29-1 with TRBJ2-4; D is possibly TRBD1 or TRBD2 (5 bases each). The germline V gene encodes CDR1 SQVTM and CDR2 ANQGSEA. This CDR3 comprises 12 residues. For the CDR3, the DNA is TGCAGCGTCGAAGAGGGACAAAACATTCAGTACTTC. This sequence encodes CSVEEGQNIQYF. The full variable domain, completed using reference TRBV29-1 and TRBJ2-4, is SAVISQKPSRDICQRGTSLTIQCQVDSQVTMMFWYRQQPGQSLTLIATANQGSEATYESGFVIDKFPISRPNLTFSTLTVSNMSPEDSSIYLCSVEEGQNIQYFGAGTRLSVL.

In this sample, this clonotype turned up many times. The J gene is TRBJ2-5, the V gene TRBV29-1, with 9 bases fitting TRBD1. This CDR3 is 12 amino acids long. The germline gives CDR1 SQVTM, CDR2 ANQGSEA. J lost 4 bases, V lost 6 bases, and 3 bases had no gene match. As DNA, the CDR3 is TGCAGCGTAGGGACAGGGAGAGAGACCCAGTACTTC. It translates to CSVGTGRETQYF.

J is TRBJ1-4 and V is TRBV20-1; 7 positions agree with TRBD1. This CDR3 contains 14 residues. The J segment lost 5 bases and the V segment lost 5 bases, leaving 8 bases of the junction unmatched. Germline V gene sequence: CDR1 DFQATT, CDR2 SNEGSKA (reference sequence). Here the CDR3 reads CSAGTGTVNEKLFF. In DNA form, the CDR3 reads TGCAGTGCTGGAACCGGGACAGTAAATGAAAAACTGTTTTTT.